Included here is one T cell receptor beta chain sequence, with context. Its antigen has not been determined. Base qualities are missing; no much larger clone stands one base away. Each collaborating institution followed its own protocols to collect whole blood in K2EDTA tubes. For TCRbeta analysis, collaborator samples were shipped as frozen whole blood, as isolated PBMCs, or as DNA extracted from either sample type. This sample is drawn from a study of blood T cell repertoires in COVID-19 (dated by TCRdb to 2020 to 2022). With respect to the entire study: The collaborator samples originated in the United States, Italy and Spain and spanned the acute and convalescent phases of COVID-19. The prospective study material was composed of cDNA or gDNA derived from T cells, B-cell-depleted T cells, or PBMCs. The dataset comprised deeply sampled blood TCRbeta repertoires from subjects exposed to, actively infected with, or recovered from COVID-19. The repertoires were released in a freely available public database intended as a resource for research on the immune response to SARS-CoV-2. The samples were drawn from the first 160 participants of the ongoing ImmuneRACE study and from 1,254 subjects provided by 6 global collaborators. Nearly every sample came with metadata listing a de-identified subject ID, COVID-19 status, age in years and sex. Where available, HLA class I and class II types were obtained from metadata supplied by the sample provider rather than from assay-based typing. Study-wide findings and limitations: How much clinical and demographic metadata was included differed by source and by participant, and the metadata was provided uncurated.

TCRbeta CDR3 regions were amplified from genomic DNA by means of the immunoSEQ Assay, a bias-controlled multiplex PCR. Concerning the study's data processing: Within the assay, amplification of reference gene primers was used to estimate how many nucleated cells each sample contained. To quantify the absolute abundance of each unique TCRbeta CDR3 rearrangement, sequence reads were collapsed and filtered. Productive Simpson clonality was computed per sample as the square root of Simpson's diversity index over productive rearrangements. This is the immuneACCESS table as TCRdb keeps it, with only in-frame sequences that have V and J called. A part of the clones is gone; compared with another copy, unresolved V genes explain less than half, and the rest is unexplained. The V and J calls and clone size come from that table; D and trimming were worked out from the DNA. The sample table holds tens of thousands of clones, of which around 85% were seen once. The top ten constitute approximately 5.5% of the sample.

The CDR3 contains 18 residues, cysteine and phenylalanine counted. Only CDR3 DNA remains: 54 bases, in frame from the first base. The V end gives up 3 bases and the J end 2 bases, leaving 12 bases in the junction not matched to a gene. Reading the germline V gene gives CDR1 LGHNA and CDR2 YSLEER. This TCR was recovered from a man older than 75 with acute or convalescent COVID-19. The specimen sequenced was peripheral blood. The chain is assembled from TRBV4-3 and TRBJ2-3, and TRBD2 matches 9 of the central bases. The nucleotides are TGCGCCAGCAGCCACGAGCCTGATAGCGGGGGATTCACAGATACGCAGTATTTT. It translates as CASSHEPDSGGFTDTQYF.